This passage covers 2 T cell receptor beta chains from one sample sequenced in a study of shared clonotypes between healthy human individuals. TCRdb's table, derived via immunoSEQ multiplex PCR, lists solely in-frame clones and lacks some. The repertoire holds about half a million clones, with about four fifths as singletons. The sequencing input was PBMCs. Receptors were obtained from a woman aged 40 to 50 in good health. Some clones in this sample may be carry-over from other donors' samples.

This clone occurred many times. Different DNA sequences within this sample yield the same CDR3. The chain carries TRBV28 and TRBJ1-2; D might be TRBD1 (5 bases). Germline V gene data show CDR1 as MDHEN and CDR2 as SYDVKM. The V and J ends lost 7 bases and 4 bases respectively, with 13 bases between them. This CDR3 has 13 amino acids. The CDR3 sequence is CASKVGDLYGYTF. The DNA of the CDR3 is TGTGCCAGCAAGGTGGGGGATCTCTATGGCTACACCTTC.

The J gene is TRBJ1-4, the V gene TRBV10-3, with a weak D call TRBD1 (6 bases). The germline gives CDR1 ENHRY, CDR2 SYGVKD. Trimming pared 6 bases from V and 6 bases from J, leaving 8 bases between. CDR3 size: 12 residues. The CDR3: CAIRGADEKLFF. The CDR3 bases are TGTGCCATCAGGGGGGCTGATGAAAAACTGTTTTTT.